The T cell receptor (beta chain) under discussion was sequenced for a study of neurological immune-mediated disorders. In TCRdb, the 5' RACE reads were re-called with MiXCR into one record per CDR3 protein. The sample contains roughly 31,000 distinct CDR3 sequences, approximately 24% of which appear only once. By share, this clonotype counts as medium-sized. The CDR3 totals 11 residues. V was cut by 6 bases and J by 2 bases, with 5 bases left in between. This chain joins TRBV12-3 or TRBV12-4 and TRBJ2-7, with D uncertain. The sequenced material came from CD4+ T cells from blood. The source is a man aged 45 to 65 with HTLV-1-associated myelopathy (HAM/TSP). The DNA of the CDR3 is TGTGCCAGCAGCGCCGCCTACGAGCAGTACTTC. Translated, it gives CASSAAYEQYF.